This TCR beta chain was identified in a study of CD8 T cells in Susac syndrome. Sequencing of TCR beta drew on CD8+ and CD4+ T cells from blood. The RNA input was about 0.45 to 1 ug, and it was reverse transcribed with random hexamers. Coverage of TCR beta CDR3 amplification by immunoSEQ multiplex PCR extended to 54 Vbeta and 13 Jbeta. From the immunoSEQ multiplex PCR reads, TCRdb called clonotypes with MiXCR, one entry per CDR3 protein. The profile shows around 71,000 distinct CDR3 sequences, nearly 96% of them singletons. V dropped 3 bases and J dropped 4; count of bases not matched to a gene: 22. The CDR3 covers 20 residues. Germline-derived CDR1 and CDR2 are SGHRS and YFSETQ.

The chain recombines TRBV5-1 with TRBJ1-2; 9 nucleotides line up with TRBD1. This clonotype originated in a human donor with multiple sclerosis. Sequenced material: CD4+ T cells from PBMCs. The DNA of the CDR3 is TGCGCCAGCAGCTCAACCCCTACGGACAGGGGCGTCGCTGGAGGCTATGGCTACACCTTC. It encodes CASSSTPTDRGVAGGYGYTF.